This paragraph covers one TCR beta chain sequence. Its antigen is undetermined. This entry belongs to a study of Ad26.COV2.S vaccination and SARS-CoV-2 variants. Broader study findings: Reportedly, spike-specific CD8+ and CD4+ T cell responses achieved substantial breadth once vaccination had taken place. Estimates derived from TCR breadth and depth analyses may have underestimated total T cell responses. Vaccine recipients posted higher spike-specific TCR breadth than their placebo counterparts. Vaccine and placebo recipients had comparable breadth of non-spike TCRs.

TCRdb's table, derived via immunoSEQ multiplex PCR, lists solely in-frame clones and lacks some. This sample yields approximately 150,000 clones, of which roughly 90% are seen a single time; 4.5% to 6% belongs to the top ten. Germline V gene data show CDR1 as SGHTA and CDR2 as FQGNSA. V lost 7 bases and J lost 7, with 10 bases in between. The CDR3 is made up of 12 amino acids. The source is a human donor who had recovered from COVID-19. The sample was peripheral blood, taken after recovery from COVID-19. The chain carries TRBV7-2 and TRBJ2-2; D unclear. DNA of the CDR3: TGTGCCAGCACCCGTCATGACGGGGAGCTGTTTTTT. This sequence encodes CASTRHDGELFF.